This T cell receptor beta chain was profiled in a study of identical twins. TCRdb fed the 5' RACE reads into MiXCR, producing one record per CDR3 protein. The sample consists of hundreds of thousands of distinct CDR3 sequences, around 12% of them appearing once. The V segment lost 2 bases and the J segment 4 bases; nucleotides outside the gene matches: 6. The length of the CDR3 is 16 residues. Germline V CDR1 and CDR2: SGHVS, FQNEAQ. In addition, the sample was reused for a study of yellow fever vaccine responses in identical twins. That report notes: A vaccine T cell response that seemed partly convergent and partly personalized was reported in twins.

The receptor was derived from a woman aged 18-30 years in good health. The chain joins TRBV7-8 to TRBJ2-1, with 9 bases identical to TRBD2. The sample was PBMCs. In DNA form, the CDR3 reads TGTGCCAGCAGCTTATGGCGGGAGGGCCTTTACAATGAGCAGTTCTTC. It specifies CASSLWREGLYNEQFF. Combining the CDR3 with reference TRBV7-8 and TRBJ2-1 gives the whole variable domain GAGVSQSPRYKVAKRGQDVALRCDPISGHVSLFWYQQALGQGPEFLTYFQNEAQLDKSGLPSDRFFAERPEGSVSTLKIQRTQQEDSAVYLCASSLWREGLYNEQFFGPGTRLTVL.